The source of this TCR beta chain is a study of regulatory T cells in long-lasting Graves disease. The time point: persistent/refractory GD, antithyroid drugs over 5 years with positive TRAb. Extracted RNA from PBMCs served as the source of the TCR library. Sequencing libraries for TCR beta were prepared with iRepertoire HTBI primers and Arm-PCR of CDR3 regions. TCRdb re-called the multiplex PCR reads through MiXCR, storing one row per CDR3 protein. The table has roughly 470,000 distinct CDR3 sequences, less than 25% seen once. This CDR3 has 17 residues. Germline lookup yields CDR1 MNHNS and CDR2 SASEGT. After removal of 6 bases from V and 5 bases from J, the junction contained 13 bases not matched to a gene.

The chain couples TRBV6-1 to TRBJ1-6, with TRBD1 identical over 7 bases. The source is a female donor with Graves disease. The input for sequencing was peripheral blood mononuclear cells (PBMCs), taken when the disease was refractory, from a patient treated with antithyroid drugs. The CDR3 DNA is TGTGCCAGCAGCCTTTCCCCAGGGGGTGAAAATAATTCACCCCTCCACTTT. This codes for CASSLSPGGENNSPLHF.